These T cell receptor beta chains were read from a single sample in a study of T cells in Graves' hyperthyroidism and ophthalmopathy. TCRdb re-analysed the multiplex PCR reads in MiXCR, keeping a single row per CDR3 protein. This table has fewer than 650,000 distinct CDR3 sequences, approximately 15% appearing once. The specimen was blood. These receptors came from a middle-aged woman with Graves' ophthalmopathy. CDR3s include the opening cysteine and the closing phenylalanine or tryptophan. D genes are given only for firm matches. A row's size may be missing; if present it is once, few, many or a size class.

size: many
J: TRBJ2-7
length: 13
V: TRBV27
D: -
CDR3: CASSLDQIREQYF
DNA: TGTGCCAGCAGTCTGGACCAGATTCGGGAGCAGTACTTC

size: many
J: TRBJ2-7
length: 14
V: TRBV29-1
D: -
CDR3: CSVGETESSYEQYF
DNA: TGCAGCGTTGGGGAGACAGAGAGCTCCTACGAGCAGTACTTC

size: many
J: TRBJ2-7
length: 14
V: TRBV28
D: TRBD1
CDR3: CASYSGTGAYEQYF
DNA: TGTGCCAGCTATTCCGGGACAGGGGCCTACGAGCAGTACTTC

size: many
J: TRBJ1-5
length: 13
V: TRBV19
D: -
CDR3: CASKRQADQPQHF
DNA: TGTGCCAGTAAGCGACAGGCAGATCAGCCCCAGCATTTT

size: -
J: TRBJ1-2
length: 14
V: TRBV6-1
D: TRBD1
CDR3: CASSSTGAYGGYTF
DNA: TGTGCCAGCAGCTCGACAGGGGCGTATGGAGGCTACACCTTC

size: many
J: TRBJ1-2
length: 15
V: TRBV2
D: TRBD1
CDR3: CASEGSGTANYGYTF
DNA: TGTGCCAGCGAGGGCTCCGGGACAGCTAACTATGGCTACACCTTC

size: many
J: TRBJ2-7
length: 14
V: TRBV6-2/TRBV6-3
D: -
CDR3: CASRPGGVSYEQYF
DNA: TGTGCCAGCAGACCCGGCGGGGTCTCCTACGAGCAGTACTTC

size: many
J: TRBJ2-5
length: 13
V: TRBV7-2
D: -
CDR3: CASSPNYLETQYF
DNA: TGTGCCAGCAGCCCTAACTACCTGGAGACCCAGTACTTC

size: many
J: TRBJ2-5
length: 16
V: TRBV6-1
D: TRBD1
CDR3: CASRTTGGAGGETQYF
DNA: TGTGCCAGCAGAACGACAGGGGGCGCGGGGGGAGAGACCCAGTACTTC

size: many
J: TRBJ2-5
length: 13
V: TRBV29-1
D: -
CDR3: CSGEGTTEETQYF
DNA: TGCAGCGGGGAGGGGACAACCGAAGAGACCCAGTACTTC

size: -
J: TRBJ2-2
length: 14
V: TRBV6-1
D: -
CDR3: CASSEIYSPGELFF
DNA: TGTGCCAGCAGTGAAATTTACAGCCCCGGGGAGCTGTTTTTT

size: -
J: TRBJ2-7
length: 14
V: TRBV28
D: -
CDR3: CASKGGPLLHEQYF
DNA: TGTGCCAGCAAGGGGGGGCCTCTCCTACACGAGCAGTACTTC

size: -
J: TRBJ2-7
length: 13
V: TRBV19
D: TRBD2
CDR3: CASSTGPGGEQYF
DNA: TGTGCCAGTAGTACCGGTCCGGGAGGCGAGCAGTACTTC

size: many
J: TRBJ2-5
length: 13
V: TRBV14
D: -
CDR3: CASSQGEFQTQYF
DNA: TGTGCCAGCAGCCAAGGGGAGTTTCAGACCCAGTACTTC

size: many
J: TRBJ2-7
length: 14
V: TRBV7-2
D: TRBD2
CDR3: CASSLTSGSYEQYF
DNA: TGTGCCAGCAGCTTGACTAGCGGGAGCTACGAGCAGTACTTC

size: many
J: TRBJ1-2
length: 13
V: TRBV12-3/TRBV12-4
D: -
CDR3: CASSFRADYGYTF
DNA: TGTGCCAGCAGTTTTAGGGCAGACTATGGCTACACCTTC

size: many
J: TRBJ2-7
length: 15
V: TRBV12-5
D: TRBD2
CDR3: CASAPRTSGKYEQYF
DNA: TGTGCTAGTGCCCCCCGGACTAGCGGAAAGTACGAGCAGTACTTC

size: -
J: TRBJ2-7
length: 16
V: TRBV15
D: TRBD2
CDR3: CATSRGTSESSYEQYF
DNA: TGTGCCACCAGCAGAGGGACTAGCGAGAGCTCCTACGAGCAGTACTTC

size: few
J: TRBJ1-1
length: 14
V: TRBV3-1
D: -
CDR3: CASSRLQGSLEAFF
DNA: TGTGCCAGCAGCCGCTTGCAGGGTTCCCTTGAAGCTTTCTTT

size: many
J: TRBJ1-1
length: 15
V: TRBV13
D: -
CDR3: CASSLGRPSGSEAFF
DNA: TGTGCCAGCAGCTTAGGCCGGCCCTCGGGCAGTGAAGCTTTCTTT

size: few
J: TRBJ1-3
length: 14
V: TRBV28
D: -
CDR3: CASSLGWEANTIYF
DNA: TGTGCCAGCAGTTTGGGTTGGGAAGCAAACACCATATATTTT

size: many
J: TRBJ1-1
length: 16
V: TRBV25-1
D: TRBD1
CDR3: CASSDQDRGGGTEAFF
DNA: TGTGCCAGCAGTGACCAGGACAGGGGGGGCGGCACTGAAGCTTTCTTT

size: few
J: TRBJ1-5
length: 14
V: TRBV6-1
D: -
CDR3: CATSGTDSNQPQHF
DNA: TGTGCCACCTCCGGGACGGATAGCAATCAGCCCCAGCATTTT

size: -
J: TRBJ1-3
length: 16
V: TRBV30
D: -
CDR3: CAWSPRTLGSGNTIYF
DNA: TGTGCCTGGAGCCCAAGGACTCTCGGCTCTGGAAACACCATATATTTT

size: -
J: TRBJ1-2
length: 17
V: TRBV4-1
D: -
CDR3: CASSQGPPGGGVYGYTF
DNA: TGCGCCAGCAGCCAAGGCCCCCCGGGGGGGGGGGTGTATGGCTACACCTTC

size: many
J: TRBJ1-2
length: 14
V: TRBV20-1
D: TRBD1
CDR3: CSARSEGGDYGYTF
DNA: TGCAGTGCTAGGAGCGAAGGGGGCGACTATGGCTACACCTTC

size: many
J: TRBJ1-2
length: 14
V: TRBV7-9
D: TRBD1
CDR3: CASSYWTGKDGYTF
DNA: TGTGCCAGCAGCTATTGGACAGGGAAAGATGGCTACACCTTC

size: many
J: TRBJ1-2
length: 14
V: TRBV12-5
D: -
CDR3: CASSPDRADYGYTF
DNA: TGTGCTAGTAGCCCGGACAGAGCGGACTATGGCTACACCTTC

size: -
J: TRBJ2-7
length: 13
V: TRBV10-3
D: TRBD2
CDR3: CAISGAGSYEQYF
DNA: TGTGCCATCAGTGGAGCGGGGTCCTACGAGCAGTACTTC

size: -
J: TRBJ2-1
length: 13
V: TRBV7-7
D: -
CDR3: CASSLENFNEQFF
DNA: TGTGCTAGCAGCTTAGAAAACTTCAATGAGCAGTTCTTC

size: many
J: TRBJ2-7
length: 13
V: TRBV18
D: TRBD1
CDR3: CASSPGQHGEQYF
DNA: TGTGCCAGCTCACCGGGACAGCACGGGGAGCAGTACTTC

size: many
J: TRBJ2-5
length: 13
V: TRBV7-2
D: -
CDR3: CASSLGLVETQYF
DNA: TGTGCCAGCAGCTTAGGGCTAGTGGAGACCCAGTACTTC

size: many
J: TRBJ2-7
length: 14
V: TRBV6-5
D: -
CDR3: CASSYSSQVYEQYF
DNA: TGTGCCAGCAGTTACTCCTCACAAGTCTACGAGCAGTACTTC

size: many
J: TRBJ2-7
length: 13
V: TRBV6-1
D: -
CDR3: CASRPTFIQEQYF
DNA: TGTGCCAGCAGGCCGACATTTATCCAAGAGCAGTACTTC

size: many
J: TRBJ1-1
length: 16
V: TRBV5-1
D: TRBD1
CDR3: CASSLASDRGRGEAFF
DNA: TGCGCCAGCAGCTTGGCTAGTGACAGGGGGCGCGGTGAAGCTTTCTTT

size: many
J: TRBJ1-1
length: 13
V: TRBV6-5
D: TRBD1
CDR3: CASSYDRGLEAFF
DNA: TGTGCCAGCAGTTATGACAGGGGGCTTGAAGCTTTCTTT

size: many
J: TRBJ1-1
length: 11
V: TRBV28
D: -
CDR3: CASSLFHEAFF
DNA: TGTGCCAGCAGTTTATTTCACGAAGCTTTCTTT

size: many
J: TRBJ2-5
length: 16
V: TRBV28
D: TRBD2
CDR3: CASSPGTSEIEETQYF
DNA: TGTGCCAGCAGCCCCGGGACTAGCGAGATTGAAGAGACCCAGTACTTC

size: many
J: TRBJ2-5
length: 14
V: TRBV20-1
D: TRBD1
CDR3: CSARRDRNQETQYF
DNA: TGCAGTGCTAGGAGGGACAGGAACCAAGAGACCCAGTACTTC

size: many
J: TRBJ2-7
length: 17
V: TRBV6-2/TRBV6-3
D: TRBD2
CDR3: CASSYSGLAETSYEQYF
DNA: TGTGCCAGCAGTTACTCGGGACTAGCGGAGACCTCCTACGAGCAGTACTTC

size: many
J: TRBJ2-5
length: 15
V: TRBV20-1
D: -
CDR3: CSATSQGLEGETQYF
DNA: TGCAGTGCCACTAGTCAGGGGCTAGAGGGAGAGACCCAGTACTTC

size: -
J: TRBJ1-1
length: 15
V: TRBV4-2
D: TRBD1
CDR3: CASSDTDRPDTEAFF
DNA: TGTGCCAGCAGCGATACGGACAGGCCAGACACTGAAGCTTTCTTT

size: many
J: TRBJ2-7
length: 12
V: TRBV29-1
D: -
CDR3: CSVDRGGDEQYF
DNA: TGCAGCGTTGACAGGGGAGGTGACGAGCAGTACTTC

size: -
J: TRBJ2-7
length: 16
V: TRBV11-2
D: -
CDR3: CASSSTRGGKLGEQYF
DNA: TGTGCCAGCAGCTCCACCCGGGGCGGGAAGCTCGGAGAGCAGTACTTC

size: -
J: TRBJ1-5
length: 15
V: TRBV6-1
D: -
CDR3: CASRDPYGLGQPQHF
DNA: TGTGCCAGCAGAGACCCGTACGGGCTAGGACAGCCCCAGCATTTT

size: -
J: TRBJ2-2
length: 16
V: TRBV3-1
D: -
CDR3: CASSHFIYRATGELFF
DNA: TGTGCCAGCAGCCATTTCATCTACAGGGCGACCGGGGAGCTGTTTTTT

size: many
J: TRBJ2-7
length: 13
V: TRBV11-1
D: -
CDR3: CASSLRPTSEQYF
DNA: TGTGCCAGCAGCTTACGGCCAACCAGCGAGCAGTACTTC

size: many
J: TRBJ2-7
length: 14
V: TRBV2
D: -
CDR3: CASSPGTSPYEQYF
DNA: TGTGCCAGCAGTCCCGGGACCTCCCCCTACGAGCAGTACTTC

size: -
J: TRBJ1-2
length: 14
V: TRBV18
D: -
CDR3: CASSQAGGQGGYTF
DNA: TGTGCCAGCTCCCAGGCGGGCGGCCAAGGTGGCTACACCTTC

size: -
J: TRBJ1-5
length: 12
V: TRBV27
D: -
CDR3: CASSFIGQPQHF
DNA: TGTGCCAGCAGTTTCATAGGTCAGCCCCAGCATTTT

size: few
J: TRBJ1-1
length: 16
V: TRBV20-1
D: -
CDR3: CSAPRLGLGGNTEAFF
DNA: TGCAGTGCCCCAAGGTTGGGGTTGGGGGGGAACACTGAAGCTTTCTTT

size: many
J: TRBJ2-2
length: 15
V: TRBV9
D: -
CDR3: CASSVSLKDTGELFF
DNA: TGTGCCAGCAGCGTAAGCCTCAAGGACACCGGGGAGCTGTTTTTT

size: -
J: TRBJ2-7
length: 12
V: TRBV6-5
D: -
CDR3: CASRYLGGEQYF
DNA: TGTGCCAGCAGATACCTAGGCGGCGAGCAGTACTTC

size: many
J: TRBJ1-2
length: 15
V: TRBV6-1
D: TRBD1
CDR3: CASTTGQGRVYGYTF
DNA: TGTGCCAGCACTACAGGACAGGGAAGGGTCTATGGCTACACCTTC

size: many
J: TRBJ2-2
length: 14
V: TRBV6-2/TRBV6-3
D: -
CDR3: CASSPLSGTGELFF
DNA: TGTGCCAGCAGTCCTCTTTCGGGGACCGGGGAGCTGTTTTTT

size: many
J: TRBJ2-5
length: 15
V: TRBV11-2
D: -
CDR3: CASSFTPRSGETQYF
DNA: TGTGCCAGCAGCTTTACCCCCAGGAGCGGAGAGACCCAGTACTTC

size: many
J: TRBJ2-7
length: 15
V: TRBV6-1
D: -
CDR3: CASSEDAGRHYEQYF
DNA: TGTGCCAGCAGTGAAGATGCCGGCAGGCACTACGAGCAGTACTTC